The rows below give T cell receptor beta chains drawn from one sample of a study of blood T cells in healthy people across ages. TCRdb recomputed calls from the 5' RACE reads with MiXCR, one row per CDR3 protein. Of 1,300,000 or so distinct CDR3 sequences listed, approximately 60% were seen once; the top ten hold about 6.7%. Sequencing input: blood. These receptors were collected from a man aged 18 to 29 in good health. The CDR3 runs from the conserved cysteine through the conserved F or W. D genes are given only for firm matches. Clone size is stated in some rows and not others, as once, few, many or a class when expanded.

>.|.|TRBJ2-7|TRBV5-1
CASSVEYSYEQYF
TGCGCCAGCAGCGTGGAATACAGCTACGAGCAGTACTTC
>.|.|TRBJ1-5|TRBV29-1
CSVGAGKQPQHF
TGCAGCGTTGGTGCAGGGAAGCAGCCCCAGCATTTT
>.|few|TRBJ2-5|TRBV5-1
CASSWRQVEETQYF
TGCGCCAGCAGCTGGCGACAGGTTGAGGAGACCCAGTACTTC
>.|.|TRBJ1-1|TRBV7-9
CASSSAGDEAFF
TGTGCCAGCAGCTCCGCGGGGGATGAAGCTTTCTTT
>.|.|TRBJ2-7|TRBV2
CASSDGNRGYEQYF
TGTGCCAGCAGTGACGGAAACCGGGGCTACGAGCAGTACTTC
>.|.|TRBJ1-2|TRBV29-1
CSVEDRAGYTF
TGCAGCGTCGAGGATCGAGCTGGCTACACTTTC
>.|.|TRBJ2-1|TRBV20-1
CSARWVTNEQFF
TGCAGTGCTAGATGGGTTACCAATGAGCAGTTCTTC
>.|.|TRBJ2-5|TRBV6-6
CASSSRGPGTQYF
TGTGCCAGCAGCTCTAGGGGTCCAGGGACCCAGTACTTC
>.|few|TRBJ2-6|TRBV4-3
CASSPSRRPDSSGANVLTF
TGCGCCAGCAGCCCCTCAAGACGGCCGGACTCCTCTGGGGCCAACGTCCTGACTTTC
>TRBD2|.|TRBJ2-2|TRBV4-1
CASSHVAGGNTGELFF
TGCGCCAGCAGCCACGTAGCGGGAGGGAACACCGGGGAGCTGTTTTTT
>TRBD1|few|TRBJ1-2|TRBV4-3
CASSQAFGQGAKVSHGYTF
TGCGCCAGCAGCCAGGCTTTCGGACAGGGGGCTAAAGTCAGCCATGGCTACACCTTC
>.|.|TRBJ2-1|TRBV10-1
CASSGSEYNEQFF
TGCGCCAGCAGTGGGTCTGAATACAATGAGCAGTTCTTC
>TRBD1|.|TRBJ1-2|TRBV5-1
CASSRDRLTYGYTF
TGCGCCAGCAGCCGGGACAGGCTAACCTATGGCTACACCTTC
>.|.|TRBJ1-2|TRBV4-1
CASSQVEGNGYTF
TGCGCCAGCAGCCAAGTCGAAGGGAATGGCTACACCTTC
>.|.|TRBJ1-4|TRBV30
CAWGHNEKLFF
TGTGCCTGGGGTCATAATGAAAAACTGTTTTTT
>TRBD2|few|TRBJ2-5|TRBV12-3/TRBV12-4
CASSLVAGEQETQYF
TGTGCCAGCAGTTTAGTGGCGGGGGAGCAAGAGACCCAGTACTTC
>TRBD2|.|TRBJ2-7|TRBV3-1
CASSPYTGRGSYEQYF
TGTGCCAGCAGCCCATATACGGGGCGGGGGTCCTACGAGCAGTACTTC
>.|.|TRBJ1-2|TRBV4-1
CASSQLPGIQYGYTF
TGCGCCAGCAGCCAGCTACCGGGGATCCAGTATGGCTACACCTTC
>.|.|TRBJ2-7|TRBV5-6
CASSPGKSHLRYEQYF
TGTGCCAGCAGCCCTGGTAAGAGCCATCTCCGGTACGAGCAGTACTTC
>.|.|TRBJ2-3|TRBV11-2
CASSLRGSSDTQYF
TGTGCCAGCAGCTTGAGAGGGTCCTCAGATACGCAGTATTTT
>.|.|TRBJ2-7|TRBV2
CASSESDRKFDYEQYF
TGTGCCAGCAGTGAAAGCGACAGGAAATTTGACTACGAGCAGTACTTC
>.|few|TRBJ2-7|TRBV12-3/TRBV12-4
CASSLVRPGTYEQYF
TGTGCCAGCAGTTTGGTTCGGCCAGGGACTTACGAGCAGTACTTC
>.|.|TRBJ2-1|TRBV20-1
CSAVGVNEQFF
TGCAGTGCTGTCGGAGTCAATGAGCAGTTCTTC
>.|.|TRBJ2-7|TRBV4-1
CASSPSYLYEQYF
TGCGCCAGCAGCCCCTCGTACCTCTACGAGCAGTACTTC
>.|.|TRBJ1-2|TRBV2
CASSETSWGSTKYGYTF
TGTGCCAGCAGTGAAACATCGTGGGGCTCTACAAAGTATGGCTACACCTTC
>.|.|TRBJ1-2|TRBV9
CASSATLVWSGGYTF
TGTGCCAGCAGCGCAACCCTTGTGTGGAGTGGAGGCTACACCTTC
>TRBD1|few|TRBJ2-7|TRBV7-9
CASRLGTDSYEQYF
TGTGCCAGCAGATTAGGGACAGACTCCTACGAGCAGTACTTC
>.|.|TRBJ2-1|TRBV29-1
CSVAWGTNEQFF
TGCAGCGTTGCGTGGGGGACGAATGAGCAGTTCTTC